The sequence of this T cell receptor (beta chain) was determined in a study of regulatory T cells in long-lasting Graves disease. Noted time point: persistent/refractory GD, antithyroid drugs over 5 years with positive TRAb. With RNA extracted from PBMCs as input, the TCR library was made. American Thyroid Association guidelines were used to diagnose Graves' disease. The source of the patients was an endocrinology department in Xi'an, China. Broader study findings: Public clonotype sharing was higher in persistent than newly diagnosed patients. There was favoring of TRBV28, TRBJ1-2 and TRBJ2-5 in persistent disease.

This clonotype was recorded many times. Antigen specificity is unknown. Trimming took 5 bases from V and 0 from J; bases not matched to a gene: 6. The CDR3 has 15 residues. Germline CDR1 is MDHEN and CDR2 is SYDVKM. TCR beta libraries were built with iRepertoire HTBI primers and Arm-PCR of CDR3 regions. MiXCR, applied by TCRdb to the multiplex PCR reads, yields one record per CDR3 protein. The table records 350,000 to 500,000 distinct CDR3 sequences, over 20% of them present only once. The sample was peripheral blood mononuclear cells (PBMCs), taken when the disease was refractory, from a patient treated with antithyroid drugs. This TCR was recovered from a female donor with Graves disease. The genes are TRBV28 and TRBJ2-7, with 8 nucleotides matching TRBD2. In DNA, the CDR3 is TGTGCCAGCAGTCCCGCGGGGGGCAGCTCCTACGAGCAGTACTTC. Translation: CASSPAGGSSYEQYF.